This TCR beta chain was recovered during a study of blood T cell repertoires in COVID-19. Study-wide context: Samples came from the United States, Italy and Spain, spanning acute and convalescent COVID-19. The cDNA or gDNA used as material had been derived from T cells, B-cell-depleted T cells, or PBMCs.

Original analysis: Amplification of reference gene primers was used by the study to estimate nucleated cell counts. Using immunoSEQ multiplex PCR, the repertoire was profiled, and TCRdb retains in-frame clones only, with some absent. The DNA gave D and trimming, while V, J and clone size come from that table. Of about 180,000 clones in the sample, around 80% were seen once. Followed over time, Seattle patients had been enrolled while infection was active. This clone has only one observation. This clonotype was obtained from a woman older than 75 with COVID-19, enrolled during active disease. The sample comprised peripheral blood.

The CDR3 nucleotides read TGTGCCAGCAGCTTAATCACAGGGGGCGATGGCTACACCTTC. Protein: CASSLITGGDGYTF. The rearrangement uses TRBV7-9 and TRBJ1-2, with TRBD1 matching 9 bases. Trimming took 2 bases from V and 6 from J; bases not matched to a gene: 4. CDR3 size: 14 residues. The germline V gene encodes CDR1 SEHNR and CDR2 FQNEAQ (reference sequence).